This T cell receptor beta chain originates from a study of blood T cell repertoires in COVID-19. Overall study context: The study drew acute and convalescent COVID-19 samples from the United States, Italy and Spain. The analysed material was cDNA or gDNA that came from T cells, B-cell-depleted T cells, or PBMCs.

Trimming left V 5 bases short and J 1 base short, with 5 bases between. This CDR3 has 11 residues. Germline loops: CDR1 GTSNPN, CDR2 SVGIG (reference sequence). Source study methods: The authors estimated nucleated cell counts from reference gene primer amplification. The data were produced by immunoSEQ multiplex PCR, yet TCRdb's version contains in-frame clones alone and is incomplete. V, J and clone size reflect that table, while D and trimming were determined from the DNA. The table shows approximately 56,000 clones, with around 82% occurring only once. Recruited during active infection, patients (from Seattle) were subsequently followed longitudinally.

This receptor was obtained from a woman aged 80 or over with COVID-19, enrolled during active disease. Sequencing was carried out using peripheral blood. The chain has TRBV30 and TRBJ1-1, with D unclear. CDR3 residues: CAWGRNTEAFF. Here the CDR3 DNA reads TGTGCCTGGGGCAGGAACACTGAAGCTTTCTTT.